This T cell receptor (beta chain) was recorded in a study of T cells after somatic rescue of genetic block. Only in-frame clones appear in the TCRdb table, and some are missing; sequencing was by immunoSEQ multiplex PCR. The top ten clones hold roughly 1.5% of a sample with approximately 100,000 clones, over 80% of them seen once. Trimming shortened V by 3 bases and J by 7 bases, and 13 bases separated the two germline ends. Germline V gene lookup returns CDR1 SGHRS and CDR2 YFSETQ. The CDR3 spans 13 residues. The clonotype comes from a woman aged 18-35 years. Sequencing was done on a sample of peripheral blood mononuclear cells (PBMCs). The V gene is TRBV5-1, the J gene TRBJ1-1; D perhaps matches TRBD1 (5 bases). CDR3 DNA: TGCGCCAGCAGCTCGACAGAGGGGCTTGAAGCTTTCTTT. Protein product: CASSSTEGLEAFF. The whole variable domain, remainder taken from reference TRBV5-1 and TRBJ1-1, is KAGVTQTPRYLIKTRGQQVTLSCSPISGHRSVSWYQQTPGQGLQFLFEYFSETQRNKGNFPGRFSGRQFSNSRSEMNVSTLELGDSALYLCASSSTEGLEAFFGQGTRLTVV.